Listed below are T cell receptor beta chains from one sample, sequenced in a study of T cell changes during pregnancy in multiple sclerosis. The data were produced by immunoSEQ multiplex PCR, yet TCRdb's version contains in-frame clones alone and is incomplete. The sample lists tens of thousands of clones; approximately 92% were seen once. The specimen comprised peripheral blood, sampled after pregnancy. The receptor source for this set is a female donor with multiple sclerosis, enrolled in a pregnancy study. Each CDR3 is given with its conserved first and last residue. Fields, in order: D gene, CDR3 length, clone size, J gene, V gene, CDR3 protein, CDR3 DNA. D genes are given only for firm matches. A row's size may be missing; if present it is once, few, many or a size class.

>NA|16|NA|TRBJ1-1|TRBV19
CASSGDGGGGRTEAFF
TGTGCCAGTAGTGGCGATGGGGGGGGCGGACGCACTGAAGCTTTCTTT
>NA|13|NA|TRBJ1-1|TRBV7-3
CASSPRGNTEAFF
TGTGCCAGCAGCCCCCGAGGCAACACTGAAGCTTTCTTT
>TRBD1|14|NA|TRBJ2-7|TRBV27
CASRGTGIANEQYF
TGTGCCAGCAGAGGGACAGGGATTGCCAACGAGCAGTACTTC
>TRBD1|15|once|TRBJ2-1|TRBV4-1
CASSPDRGQYNEQFF
TGCGCCAGCAGCCCTGACAGGGGCCAATACAATGAGCAGTTCTTC
>NA|15|NA|TRBJ1-2|TRBV30
CAWSPLARVNYGYTF
TGTGCCTGGAGTCCACTCGCCAGGGTTAACTATGGCTACACCTTC
>TRBD1|14|NA|TRBJ1-2|TRBV9
CASSLTQGAGGYTF
TGTGCCAGCAGCTTAACCCAGGGGGCGGGAGGCTACACCTTC
>NA|13|NA|TRBJ1-1|TRBV6-4
CASSAGVNTEAFF
TGTGCCAGCAGTGCCGGAGTGAACACTGAAGCTTTCTTT
>NA|15|NA|TRBJ2-4|TRBV6-6
CASSVTGGAKNIQYF
TGTGCCAGCAGTGTAACAGGAGGGGCAAAAAACATTCAGTACTTC
>TRBD1|15|NA|TRBJ1-1|TRBV6-5
CASSYGTALNTEAFF
TGTGCCAGCAGTTACGGGACAGCTTTGAACACTGAAGCTTTCTTT
>TRBD1|13|NA|TRBJ1-1|TRBV6-4
CASSNGQATEAFF
TGTGCCAGCAGTAACGGACAGGCTACTGAAGCTTTCTTT
>NA|11|NA|TRBJ1-2|TRBV6-6
CASSQIYGYTF
TGTGCCAGCAGTCAAATCTATGGCTACACCTTC
>TRBD1|16|once|TRBJ1-4|TRBV5-8
CASSSDRGGVNEKLFF
TGTGCCAGCAGCTCGGACAGGGGAGGAGTAAACGAAAAACTGTTTTTT
>NA|16|NA|TRBJ2-2|TRBV9
CASSVVGGPNTGELFF
TGTGCCAGCAGCGTAGTTGGAGGACCGAACACCGGGGAGCTGTTTTTT
>NA|15|NA|TRBJ1-3|TRBV9
CASSVSSGVGNTIYF
TGTGCCAGCAGCGTAAGCTCAGGGGTAGGAAACACCATATATTTT
>NA|15|once|TRBJ1-1|TRBV19
CASSSYGQLNTEAFF
TGTGCCAGTAGCTCTTATGGACAATTGAACACTGAAGCTTTCTTT
>NA|15|NA|TRBJ2-4|TRBV2
CATQSEEVAKNIQYF
TGTGCCACACAATCCGAGGAGGTGGCCAAAAACATTCAGTACTTC
>TRBD2|18|NA|TRBJ2-7|TRBV7-6
CASSLDSAGTSGSYEQYF
TGTGCCAGCAGCTTAGACTCCGCCGGGACTAGCGGGAGCTACGAGCAGTACTTC
>NA|19|NA|TRBJ1-6|TRBV7-2
CASSLASRHRAVGNSPLHF
TGTGCCAGCAGCTTAGCGTCAAGACACAGGGCAGTGGGTAATTCACCCCTCCACTTT
>NA|13|NA|TRBJ2-5|TRBV9
CASSGGGEETQYF
TGTGCCAGCAGCGGAGGGGGGGAAGAGACCCAGTACTTC
>TRBD1|15|once|TRBJ1-3|TRBV6-6
CASSYPGTGGNTIYF
TGTGCCAGCAGTTACCCCGGGACAGGCGGAAACACCATATATTTT
>TRBD1|12|NA|TRBJ2-7|TRBV27
CASTGTGTEQYF
TGTGCCAGCACCGGGACAGGGACCGAGCAGTACTTC
>TRBD2|17|NA|TRBJ2-3|TRBV9
CASSVDTSGGLRDTQYF
TGTGCCAGCAGCGTTGACACTAGCGGGGGGCTTCGGGATACGCAGTATTTT
>NA|12|NA|TRBJ2-5|TRBV11-1
CASSLSGETQYF
TGTGCCAGCAGCTTAAGCGGGGAGACCCAGTACTTC
>TRBD2|17|NA|TRBJ2-1|TRBV19
CASSRLTSGGAWNEQFF
TGTGCCAGTAGTAGGTTGACTAGCGGGGGGGCTTGGAATGAGCAGTTCTTC
>TRBD1|16|few|TRBJ1-5|TRBV6-5
CASSSDRESGNQPQHF
TGTGCCAGCAGTTCGGACAGGGAATCCGGCAATCAGCCCCAGCATTTT
>TRBD1|14|NA|TRBJ1-5|TRBV7-2
CASSLGDRGQPQHF
TGTGCCAGCAGCTTAGGGGACAGAGGGCAGCCCCAGCATTTT
>NA|15|NA|TRBJ2-7|TRBV19
CASSIGRGTSYEQYF
TGTGCCAGTAGTATCGGCCGGGGAACGTCCTACGAGCAGTACTTC
>NA|16|NA|TRBJ2-7|TRBV9
CASSVGPGGISYEQYF
TGTGCCAGCAGCGTAGGCCCAGGGGGGATCTCCTACGAGCAGTACTTC
>NA|14|NA|TRBJ1-6|TRBV25-1
CASSEVRDASPLHF
TGTGCCAGCAGTGAGGTCAGGGATGCGTCACCCCTCCACTTT
>TRBD1|14|NA|TRBJ1-4|TRBV9
CASSRGQGFEKLFF
TGTGCCAGCAGCCGAGGACAGGGTTTTGAAAAACTGTTTTTT
>TRBD1|16|NA|TRBJ1-6|TRBV4-1
CASSRGTGLSNSPLHF
TGCGCCAGCAGCCGTGGGACAGGCCTTAGTAATTCACCCCTCCACTTT
>TRBD1|16|NA|TRBJ1-6|TRBV6-4
CASRPGTGTNNSPLHF
TGTGCCAGCAGACCCGGGACAGGAACGAATAATTCACCCCTCCACTTT
>NA|16|once|TRBJ2-1|TRBV18
CASSAMGASGWGEQFF
TGTGCCAGCTCAGCCATGGGGGCTAGCGGTTGGGGTGAGCAGTTCTTC
>NA|14|NA|TRBJ1-1|TRBV4-3
CASTEDLRNTEAFF
TGCGCCAGTACGGAGGACCTTAGGAACACTGAAGCTTTCTTT
>NA|14|NA|TRBJ2-3|TRBV11-2
CASSFSSRADTQYF
TGTGCCAGCAGCTTTTCTTCCAGGGCGGATACGCAGTATTTT
>TRBD1|15|NA|TRBJ1-1|TRBV7-2
CASSSRQGQNTEAFF
TGTGCCAGCAGCTCCCGACAGGGGCAAAACACTGAAGCTTTCTTT
>NA|14|NA|TRBJ2-5|TRBV5-5
CASSLTGTQETQYF
TGTGCCAGCAGCTTGACTGGGACACAAGAGACCCAGTACTTC
>TRBD1|15|NA|TRBJ2-5|TRBV11-3
CASSSRDRGRETQYF
TGTGCCAGCAGCTCCCGGGACAGGGGGCGAGAGACCCAGTACTTC
>NA|15|NA|TRBJ2-7|TRBV19
CASSPSPGTSYEQYF
TGTGCCAGTAGTCCCAGTCCCGGGACATCCTACGAGCAGTACTTC
>TRBD1|15|few|TRBJ1-4|TRBV7-9
CASSQDRGGGEKLFF
TGTGCCAGCAGCCAGGACAGGGGAGGGGGTGAAAAACTGTTTTTT
>NA|15|once|TRBJ1-1|TRBV5-4
CASSPEPAEVTEAFF
TGTGCCAGCAGCCCTGAGCCGGCGGAGGTGACTGAAGCTTTCTTT
>TRBD1|17|NA|TRBJ2-7|TRBV5-1
CASSLGLGTGSTYEQYF
TGCGCCAGCAGCCTCGGGTTGGGGACAGGTTCCACCTACGAGCAGTACTTC
>NA|16|NA|TRBJ1-1|TRBV15
CATSRGLRGRGTEAFF
TGTGCCACCAGCAGAGGTCTGCGGGGGCGGGGCACTGAAGCTTTCTTT
>NA|15|NA|TRBJ1-1|TRBV9
CASSVGWGLNTEAFF
TGTGCCAGCAGCGTAGGTTGGGGCTTGAACACTGAAGCTTTCTTT
>NA|13|NA|TRBJ1-1|TRBV19
CASSISVNTEAFF
TGTGCCAGTAGTATTTCAGTGAACACTGAAGCTTTCTTT